This TCR beta chain was sequenced during a study of glioma-infiltrating T cells. This CDR3 has 14 amino acids. Germline V lookup: CDR1 GTSNPN, CDR2 SVGIG (reference sequence). Trimming stripped 4 bases from V and 0 bases from J, with 13 bases between. TCR alpha and beta CDR3 regions were amplified from RNA using iRepertoire nested multiplex PCR. From the multiplex PCR reads, TCRdb called clonotypes with MiXCR, one entry per CDR3 protein. The repertoire includes around 97,000 distinct CDR3 sequences, around 30% of them detected once, and approximately 43% sits in the top ten. The table lists this clonotype with many counts.

The chain uses TRBV30 and TRBJ2-7; D may be TRBD2 (5 bases). Sample: glioma tissue, nonneoplastic brain tissue, or PBMCs (not recorded which). This clonotype was sampled from a human donor with low-grade glioma or glioblastoma, undergoing nonglioma brain surgery, or in good health (not recorded which). The DNA of the CDR3 is TGTGCCTGGAACCGGGGAACCAGCTCCTACGAGCAGTACTTC. Translated, it gives CAWNRGTSSYEQYF.